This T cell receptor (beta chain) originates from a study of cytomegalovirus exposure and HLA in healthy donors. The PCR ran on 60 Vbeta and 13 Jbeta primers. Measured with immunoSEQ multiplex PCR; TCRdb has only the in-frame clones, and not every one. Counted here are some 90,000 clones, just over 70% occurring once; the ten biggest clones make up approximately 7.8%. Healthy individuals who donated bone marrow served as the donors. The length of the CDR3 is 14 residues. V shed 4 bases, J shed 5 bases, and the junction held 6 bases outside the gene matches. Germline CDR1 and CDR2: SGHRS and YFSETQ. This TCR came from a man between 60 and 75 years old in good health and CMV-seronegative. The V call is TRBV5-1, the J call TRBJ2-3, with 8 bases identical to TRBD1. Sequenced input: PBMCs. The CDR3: CASSAGDRRDTQYF. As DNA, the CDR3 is TGCGCCAGCAGCGCTGGGGACAGGCGAGATACGCAGTATTTT.